The 9 T cell receptor beta chains listed next were all sequenced from one sample in a study of blood T cells in healthy people across ages. For the second PCR, which ran for about 6 to 11 cycles, a sample-barcoded 5' primer and a J-beta primer mix were used. TCRdb called the 5' RACE reads again in MiXCR, with one record for every CDR3 protein. The table shows around 700,000 distinct CDR3 sequences, with 20% to 30% occurring only once. Separately, the same data were catalogued under a study of T cells of mothers and their children.

Material for sequencing was blood. These receptors originate from a boy younger than 18 in good health.

This clonotype came up a few times. The chain has TRBV15 and TRBJ1-2; D is ambiguous. Germline V CDR1 and CDR2: LNHNV, YYDKDF (reference sequence). This CDR3 region has 15 residues. Trimming cost V 0 bases and J 6 bases, with 14 bases left between them. In DNA, the CDR3 is TGTGCCACCAGCAGAGATAGGTCCATGACGGATGGCTACACCTTC. It translates to CATSRDRSMTDGYTF. Supplemented by reference TRBV15 and TRBJ1-2, the full variable domain reads DAMVIQNPRYQVTQFGKPVTLSCSQTLNHNVMYWYQQKSSQAPKLLFHYYDKDFNNEADTPDNFQSRRPNTSFCFLDIRSPGLGDTAMYLCATSRDRSMTDGYTFGSGTRLTVV.

The rearrangement joins TRBV29-1 to TRBJ2-4; D is perhaps TRBD1 or TRBD2 (5 bases each). The V end lost 7 bases, the J end lost 6 bases, and 10 bases lay between the germline ends. CDR1 and CDR2 from the germline V gene are SQVTM and ANQGSEA. The length of the CDR3 is 11 residues. The CDR3 nucleotides are TGCAGCGGGGGGACCTTAAACATTCAGTACTTC. This sequence encodes CSGGTLNIQYF.

With respect to this clonotype: At one end, the junction sequence differs from germline, possibly due to a read error. The chain carries TRBV20-1 and TRBJ2-1, with 7 bases that match TRBD2. The CDR3 has 15 residues. CDR1 and CDR2 (germline): DFQATT, SNEGSKA (reference sequence). This chain's CDR3 is CSARAAGRSHNEQFF. As DNA, the CDR3 is TGCAGTGCTCGGGCAGCGGGGCGCTCCCACAATGAGCAGTTCTTC.

This clonotype was detected a few times. The J gene is TRBJ1-2, the V gene TRBV15; the D gene is possibly TRBD1 (5 bases). V lost 0 bases to trimming and J lost 4 bases, with 15 bases between them. This CDR3 comprises 16 residues. Germline lookup yields CDR1 LNHNV and CDR2 YYDKDF (reference sequence). The CDR3 here is CATSRDFSGIVYGYTF. CDR3 bases: TGTGCCACCAGCAGAGATTTTTCAGGGATAGTCTATGGCTACACCTTC.

The chain carries TRBV11-1 and TRBJ2-6; D not resolved. V was shortened by 5 bases and J by 0 bases, with 8 bases between the two germline ends. The length of the CDR3 is 15 residues. CDR1 is SGHAT, CDR2 FQDESV, per germline (reference sequence). CDR3 sequence (DNA): TGTGCCAGCAGCATATTAAGCTCTGGGGCCAACGTCCTGACTTTC. The encoded protein is CASSILSSGANVLTF.

This clonotype turned up a few times. This chain joins TRBV9 and TRBJ2-1, with 7 bases lining up with TRBD1. The CDR3 totals 15 residues. J lost 3 bases, V lost 0 bases, and 3 bases had no gene match. From germline, CDR1 is SGDLS and CDR2 YYNGEE. CDR3 in DNA: TGTGCCAGCAGCGTAGGACAGGGAAACTACAATGAGCAGTTCTTC. Translation gives CASSVGQGNYNEQFF.

This clonotype has just a few counts. CDR3 nucleotides: TGCGCCAGCAGCCAAGACAACGAGAAGGGTTGGTACGAGCAGTACTTC. This sequence encodes CASSQDNEKGWYEQYF. The chain is built from TRBV4-3 and TRBJ2-7; D not certain. The CDR3 contains 16 residues. Germline CDR1 is LGHNA and CDR2 is YSLEER. Trimming cost V 0 bases and J 4 bases, with 16 bases left between them.

V and J are TRBV20-1 and TRBJ2-3, with 7 nucleotides matching TRBD2. Per germline, CDR1 DFQATT and CDR2 SNEGSKA (reference sequence). This CDR3 spans 15 amino acids. V was clipped by 0 bases and J by 5 bases; unmatched bases: 8. The chain's CDR3 is CSARDRRGIRDTQYF. CDR3 in DNA: TGCAGTGCTAGAGATCGGCGGGGGATAAGAGATACGCAGTATTTT.

CDR3 amino acids: CASSQGPAGPAFF. Written as DNA, the CDR3 is TGTGCCAGCAGCCAAGGTCCAGCGGGTCCCGCTTTCTTT. The chain combines TRBV3-1 with TRBJ1-1; no reliable D call. Germline assignment: CDR1 LGHDT and CDR2 YNNKEL (reference sequence). V was pared by 1 base and J by 11 bases, with 14 bases between. This CDR3 has 13 amino acids. Based on the CDR3 plus reference TRBV3-1 and TRBJ1-1, the full variable domain is DTAVSQTPKYLVTQMGNDKSIKCEQNLGHDTMYWYKQDSKKFLKIMFSYNNKELIINETVPNRFSPKSPDKAHLNLHINSLELGDSAVYFCASSQGPAGPAFFGQGTRLTVV.